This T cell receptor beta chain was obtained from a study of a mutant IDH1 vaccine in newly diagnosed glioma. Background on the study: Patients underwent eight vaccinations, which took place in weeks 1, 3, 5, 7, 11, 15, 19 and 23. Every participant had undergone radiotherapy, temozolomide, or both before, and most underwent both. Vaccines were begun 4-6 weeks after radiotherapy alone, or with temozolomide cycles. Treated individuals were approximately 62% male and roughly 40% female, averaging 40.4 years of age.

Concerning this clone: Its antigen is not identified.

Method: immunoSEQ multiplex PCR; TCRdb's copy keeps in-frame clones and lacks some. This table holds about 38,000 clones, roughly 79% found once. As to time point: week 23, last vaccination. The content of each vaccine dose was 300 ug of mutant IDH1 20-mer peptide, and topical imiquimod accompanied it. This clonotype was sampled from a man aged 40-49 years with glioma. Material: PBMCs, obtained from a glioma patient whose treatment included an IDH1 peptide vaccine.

The CDR3 region has the DNA TGTGCCAGCAGTTTTTCTAGCGGGGGGGCCTTAGAGACCCAGTACTTC. It translates to CASSFSSGGALETQYF. The gene calls are TRBV7-8 and TRBJ2-5; TRBD2 matches 12 bases. V lost 6 bases, J lost 4 bases, and 9 bases stayed unmatched. Per germline, CDR1 SGHVS and CDR2 FQNEAQ. The CDR3 consists of 16 residues.